What follows are 13 T cell receptor beta chains derived from one specimen sequenced in a study of lymphopenia after photon versus proton radiotherapy. The data were produced by immunoSEQ multiplex PCR, yet TCRdb's version contains in-frame clones alone and is incomplete. The repertoire holds about 70,000 clones, with about nine tenths as singletons. This sample comprised peripheral blood, obtained from a patient treated with photon-based radiotherapy. These receptors came from a woman in her thirties or forties with cholangiocarcinoma.

As to this clone: The sample contains more than one DNA sequence encoding this CDR3. This chain uses TRBV9 with TRBJ2-1, with TRBD2 as a possible D gene (5 bases). Germline V gives CDR1 SGDLS, CDR2 YYNGEE. Trimming cost V 0 bases and J 7 bases, with 11 bases left between them. The CDR3 consists of 14 residues. CDR3: CASSVGGGSNEQFF. The CDR3 bases are TGTGCCAGCAGCGTAGGTGGAGGCAGTAATGAGCAGTTCTTC.

J is TRBJ2-5 and V is TRBV4-1; TRBD1 matches at 9 bases. Germline V gene sequence: CDR1 MGHRA, CDR2 YSYEKL. Trimming cost V 0 bases and J 1 base; bases outside gene matches: 9. The CDR3 has 18 residues. DNA for the CDR3: TGCGCCAGCAGCCAAGATTTCTCCGGGACAGGGACCCAAGAGACCCAGTACTTC. Encoded protein: CASSQDFSGTGTQETQYF.

This chain links TRBV2 with TRBJ1-1; perhaps TRBD1 as D (6 bases). CDR1 and CDR2 (germline): SNHLY, FYNNEI. CDR3 size: 13 residues. V was shortened by 6 bases and J by 7 bases, with 15 bases between the two germline ends. The CDR3 region has the DNA TGTGCCAGCAGCGCCTCAGGGGCGAGTGAAGCTTTCTTT. Protein: CASSASGASEAFF. Combining the CDR3 with reference TRBV2 and TRBJ1-1 gives the whole variable domain EPEVTQTPSHQVTQMGQEVILRCVPISNHLYFYWYRQILGQKVEFLVSFYNNEISEKSEIFDDQFSVERPDGSNFTLKIRSTKLEDSAMYFCASSASGASEAFFGQGTRLTVV.

V usage is TRBV27 and J usage is TRBJ1-2; D is possibly TRBD1 (5 bases). CDR3 length: 16 residues. CDR1 is MNHEY, CDR2 SMNVEV, per germline (reference sequence). V lost 3 bases and J lost 2, with 16 bases in between. The CDR3 nucleotides are TGTGCCAGCAGTTTCCGGCGAGGCAGGGCAAACTATGGCTACACCTTC. Translation: CASSFRRGRANYGYTF.

V and J are TRBV7-2 and TRBJ1-1; TRBD1 matches at 8 bases. This CDR3 is 14 amino acids long. Trimming took 7 bases from V and 0 from J; bases not matched to a gene: 4. CDR1 is SGHTA and CDR2 is FQGNSA in the germline V gene. The CDR3 protein is CASTRDRLNTEAFF. The CDR3 DNA follows: TGTGCCAGCACCCGGGACAGGTTGAACACTGAAGCTTTCTTT.

The chain uses TRBV19 and TRBJ1-1; D unclear. From germline, CDR1 is LNHDA and CDR2 SQIVND (reference sequence). This CDR3 region has 13 residues. Between the trimmed V and J ends, which lost 4 bases and 0 bases, there was a span of 6 bases. CDR3 in DNA: TGTGCCAGTAGTACTGTTATGAACACTGAAGCTTTCTTT. Amino acids: CASSTVMNTEAFF.

CDR3 sequence: CASTRGGQGALGQFF. CDR3 DNA: TGTGCCTCTACCCGCGGGGGGCAGGGGGCTCTGGGGCAGTTCTTC. The chain joins TRBV30 to TRBJ2-1, with D perhaps assigned TRBD1 or TRBD2 (8 bases each). CDR3 length: 15 amino acids. V gave up 7 bases and J gave up 12 bases, with 28 bases separating them. Looked up from germline, CDR1 is GTSNPN and CDR2 is SVGIG (reference sequence).

This clone has only one observation. The chain combines TRBV15 with TRBJ1-1; 8 bases agree with TRBD1. From germline, CDR1 is LNHNV and CDR2 YYDKDF (reference sequence). CDR3 length: 15 residues. J was trimmed by 4 bases and V by 1 base; bases with no gene match: 5. The CDR3, as DNA: TGTGCCACCAGCAGAGGTGGACAGGGTTCCACTGAAGCTTTCTTT. It yields the protein CATSRGGQGSTEAFF. The whole variable domain, remainder taken from reference TRBV15 and TRBJ1-1, is DAMVIQNPRYQVTQFGKPVTLSCSQTLNHNVMYWYQQKSSQAPKLLFHYYDKDFNNEADTPDNFQSRRPNTSFCFLDIRSPGLGDTAMYLCATSRGGQGSTEAFFGQGTRLTVV.

Here the CDR3 reads CATAADGSTDTQYF. The CDR3 region has the DNA TGTGCCACCGCCGCGGACGGTAGCACAGATACGCAGTATTTT. V is TRBV19 and J is TRBJ2-3; D uncertain. Germline V gene lookup returns CDR1 LNHDA and CDR2 SQIVND (reference sequence). The V end lost 10 bases, the J end lost 0 bases, and 14 bases lay between the germline ends. The CDR3 is made up of 14 amino acids.

The sample holds one count of this clone. This sequence joins TRBV7-9 and TRBJ2-3, with 12 bases that match TRBD2. The CDR3 covers 17 residues. Per germline, CDR1 SEHNR and CDR2 FQNEAQ (reference sequence). The J segment lost 5 bases and the V segment lost 1 base, leaving 7 bases of the junction unmatched. CDR3 loop: CASSLGGLAGMRDTQYF. CDR3 sequence (DNA): TGTGCCAGCAGCTTAGGAGGACTAGCGGGGATGAGAGATACGCAGTATTTT.

This chain joins TRBV19 and TRBJ2-1, with TRBD1 identical over 8 bases. Losses at the gene ends were 0 bases for V and 4 bases for J; bases not matched to a gene: 8. This CDR3 has 17 residues. The germline V gene has CDR1 LNHDA and CDR2 SQIVND (reference sequence). For the CDR3, the DNA is TGTGCCAGTAGTATAGAGTTCGGACAGGGACCTTACAATGAGCAGTTCTTC. Translated, it gives CASSIEFGQGPYNEQFF.

The genes are TRBV7-9 and TRBJ2-1; tentative D call: TRBD2 (6 bases). The V gene lost 0 bases and the J gene lost 3 bases, with 9 bases spanning the gap. Germline CDR1 SEHNR, CDR2 FQNEAQ (reference sequence). This CDR3 is 15 amino acids long. CDR3 in DNA: TGTGCCAGCAGCTTAGCCGGGCGGGGCTACAATGAGCAGTTCTTC. Translating it yields CASSLAGRGYNEQFF.

Details on this clone: This specimen includes other DNA sequences encoding the same CDR3. Written as DNA, the CDR3 is TGTGCCAGCAGCCGCCCGGGACAGGGCACAGATACGCAGTATTTT. Residues: CASSRPGQGTDTQYF. The chain joins TRBV28 to TRBJ2-3; TRBD1 aligns across 8 bases. The germline V gene has CDR1 MDHEN and CDR2 SYDVKM. This CDR3 spans 15 amino acids. The V and J ends lost 6 bases and 1 base, in that order; junction bases with no gene match: 6.